This TCR beta chain stems from a study of OX40 agonist ivuxolimab in advanced cancers. Study at large: Patients received intravenous ivuxolimab every 2 weeks at 0.01 to 10 mg/kg. Partial responses were achieved by three patients, of whom one had hepatocellular carcinoma and two had cutaneous melanoma. Study-wide points: CD4+ and CD8+ blood T cells expanded clonally by week 6 at 0.1 to 3.0 mg/kg.

Anyone with autoimmune disease history or systemic immunosuppression was excluded. CDR1 SGHKS and CDR2 YYEKEE come from the germline V gene (reference sequence). V lost 0 bases and J 5 bases, leaving 7 bases between the germline ends. The CDR3 is 13 residues long. With regard to this clone: As yet, its antigen is unknown.

Generated by immunoSEQ multiplex PCR, the TCRdb table keeps only in-frame clones and is missing some. The sample has under 85,000 clones, over 90% seen once. Sequencing used CD4+ or CD8+ T cells sorted from blood, obtained in a trial of the OX40 agonist ivuxolimab. The sequence was collected from an adult with an advanced solid tumor such as melanoma, head and neck, liver or kidney cancer. This sequence joins TRBV5-5 and TRBJ2-3; D gene ambiguous. The CDR3 DNA reads as TGTGCCAGCAGCTTGGCTCCGGGAGATACGCAGTATTTT. Amino acids: CASSLAPGDTQYF. Using reference TRBV5-5 and TRBJ2-3 for the parts outside the CDR3, the full variable domain is DAGVTQSPTHLIKTRGQQVTLRCSPISGHKSVSWYQQVLGQGPQFIFQYYEKEERGRGNFPDRFSARQFPNYSSELNVNALLLGDSALYLCASSLAPGDTQYFGPGTRLTVL.